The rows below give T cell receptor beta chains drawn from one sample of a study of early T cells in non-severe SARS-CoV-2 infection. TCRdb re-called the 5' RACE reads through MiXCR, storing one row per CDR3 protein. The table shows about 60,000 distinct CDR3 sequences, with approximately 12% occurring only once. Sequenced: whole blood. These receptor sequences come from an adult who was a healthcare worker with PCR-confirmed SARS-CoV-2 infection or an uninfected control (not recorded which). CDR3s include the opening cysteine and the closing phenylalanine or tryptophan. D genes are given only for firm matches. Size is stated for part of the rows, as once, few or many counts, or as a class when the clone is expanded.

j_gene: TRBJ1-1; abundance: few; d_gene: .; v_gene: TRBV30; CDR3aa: CAWSLGNTEAFF; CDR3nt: TGTGCCTGGAGTCTGGGTAACACTGAAGCTTTCTTT
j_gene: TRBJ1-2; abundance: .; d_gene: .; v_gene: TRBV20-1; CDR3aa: CSAKKPPENGYTF; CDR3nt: TGCAGTGCTAAAAAGCCCCCGGAGAATGGCTACACCTTC
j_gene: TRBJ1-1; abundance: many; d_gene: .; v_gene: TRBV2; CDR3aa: CASSMTGGNTEAFF; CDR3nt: TGTGCCAGCAGTATGACAGGTGGAAACACTGAAGCTTTCTTT
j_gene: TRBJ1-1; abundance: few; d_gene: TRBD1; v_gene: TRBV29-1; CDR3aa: CSVMDRGYYTEAFF; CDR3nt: TGCAGCGTCATGGACAGGGGGTATTACACTGAAGCTTTCTTT
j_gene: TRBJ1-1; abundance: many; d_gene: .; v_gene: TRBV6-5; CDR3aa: CASRKIMDGYTEAFF; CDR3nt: TGTGCCAGCAGGAAAATAATGGACGGATACACTGAAGCTTTCTTT
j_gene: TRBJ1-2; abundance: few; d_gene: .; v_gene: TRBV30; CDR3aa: CACWNRDNYGYTF; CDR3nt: TGTGCCTGTTGGAATCGGGACAACTATGGCTACACCTTC
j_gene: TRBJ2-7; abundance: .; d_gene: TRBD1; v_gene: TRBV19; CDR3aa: CASTKGQGLYEQYF; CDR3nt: TGTGCCAGTACTAAGGGACAGGGACTCTACGAGCAGTACTTC
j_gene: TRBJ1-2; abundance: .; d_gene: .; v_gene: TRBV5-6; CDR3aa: CASSPDYSDYGYTF; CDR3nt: TGTGCCAGCAGCCCCGACTACTCGGACTATGGCTACACCTTC
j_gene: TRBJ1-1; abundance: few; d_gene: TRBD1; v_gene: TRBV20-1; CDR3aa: CSARDPNRGTEAFF; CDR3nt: TGCAGTGCTAGAGATCCAAACAGGGGCACTGAAGCTTTCTTT
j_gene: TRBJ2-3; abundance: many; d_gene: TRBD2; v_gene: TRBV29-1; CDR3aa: CSVGGLAGGRQYF; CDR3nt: TGCAGCGTTGGCGGACTAGCGGGAGGGAGGCAGTATTTT
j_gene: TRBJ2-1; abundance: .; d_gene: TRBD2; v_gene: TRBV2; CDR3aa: CASRKGLAGSSYNEQFF; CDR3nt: TGTGCCAGCAGGAAGGGACTAGCGGGAAGCTCCTACAATGAGCAGTTCTTC
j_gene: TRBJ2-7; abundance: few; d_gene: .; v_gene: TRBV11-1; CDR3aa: CASSLGPGSRYEQYF; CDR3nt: TGTGCCAGCAGCTTAGGACCTGGTTCGCGGTACGAGCAGTACTTC